This TCR beta chain was found in a study of shared clonotypes between healthy human individuals. General observations from the study: The donor pool, a small one, limited the genetic and exposure-history diversity represented.

Positively selected for CCR7, the CD45RO-negative cells used as naive CD8 cells excluded terminally differentiated effector memory CD45RA+ cells. Generated by immunoSEQ multiplex PCR, the TCRdb table keeps only in-frame clones and is missing some. The sample yields some 740,000 clones, approximately 92% seen once. Concerning this clone: The antigen is undetermined. Additional DNA sequences in this sample encode the identical CDR3.

This sequence originates from a man under 40 in good health. The specimen was naive CD8+ T cells sorted from blood.

The CDR3, as DNA: TGTGCCAGCAGCCCGGACAGCTACAATGAGCAGTTCTTC. Translating it yields CASSPDSYNEQFF. This chain links TRBV27 with TRBJ2-1; perhaps TRBD1 as D (6 bases). Germline V gene lookup returns CDR1 MNHEY and CDR2 SMNVEV (reference sequence). The CDR3 sequence is 13 residues long. V lost 6 bases and J lost 3, with 9 bases in between.